This T cell receptor beta chain is drawn from a study of cytomegalovirus exposure and HLA in healthy donors. Study conclusions and caveats: Most TCR sequences proved rare, with some public TCRs found in many donors. Listed as cytomegalovirus-associated were more than 150 TCR beta chains. Reports described diagnosis of cytomegalovirus status by the classifier as highly specific and sensitive.

CDR3 length: 13 residues. Germline V CDR1 and CDR2: SGHTA, FQGTGA. V was pared by 3 bases and J by 6 bases, with 2 bases of the junction left unmatched. Produced via immunoSEQ multiplex PCR; TCRdb's table is partial and in-frame only. The profile shows 150,000 to 160,000 clones, more than 70% of them singletons. While the first cohort had 500 to 700 subjects, the donors belonged to the separate validation cohort of over a hundred subjects. Points on this clone: Its target is not known.

This TCR was recovered from a human donor in good health. Sequencing input: PBMCs. V and J are TRBV7-3 and TRBJ2-1; 7 bases fit TRBD2. CDR3 bases: TGTGCCAGCAGCTTTGGGGGGGGCAATGAGCAGTTCTTC. This gives the protein CASSFGGGNEQFF.